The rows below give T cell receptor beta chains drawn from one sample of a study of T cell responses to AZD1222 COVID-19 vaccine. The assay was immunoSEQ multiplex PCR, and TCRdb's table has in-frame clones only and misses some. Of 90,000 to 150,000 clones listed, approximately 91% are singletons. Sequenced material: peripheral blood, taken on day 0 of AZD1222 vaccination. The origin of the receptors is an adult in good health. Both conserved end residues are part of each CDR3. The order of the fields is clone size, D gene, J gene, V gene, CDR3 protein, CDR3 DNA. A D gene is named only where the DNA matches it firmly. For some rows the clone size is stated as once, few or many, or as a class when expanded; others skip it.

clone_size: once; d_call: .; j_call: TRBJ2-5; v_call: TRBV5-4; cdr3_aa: CASTSTGVDKTQYF; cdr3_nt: TGTGCCAGCACCTCAACGGGAGTCGACAAGACCCAGTACTTC
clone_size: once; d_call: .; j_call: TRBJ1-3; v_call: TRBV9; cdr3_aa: CASSVAGADSGNTIYF; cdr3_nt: TGTGCCAGCAGCGTAGCCGGGGCCGACTCTGGAAACACCATATATTTT
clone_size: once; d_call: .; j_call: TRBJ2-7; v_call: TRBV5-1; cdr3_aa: CASNEDLGTNYEQYF; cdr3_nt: TGCGCCAGCAACGAGGATCTAGGGACCAACTACGAGCAGTACTTC
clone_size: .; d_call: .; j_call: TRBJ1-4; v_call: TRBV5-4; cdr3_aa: CASSLDSGIATNEKLFF; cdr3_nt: TGTGCCAGCAGCTTGGACAGCGGAATTGCAACTAATGAAAAACTGTTTTTT
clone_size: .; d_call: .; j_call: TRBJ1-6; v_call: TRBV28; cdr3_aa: CASSLRSSSYNSPLHF; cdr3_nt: TGTGCCAGCAGTTTACGCTCAAGCTCCTATAATTCACCCCTCCACTTT
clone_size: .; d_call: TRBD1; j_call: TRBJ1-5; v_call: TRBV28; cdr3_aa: CASSFNMAGGRQPQHF; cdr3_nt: TGTGCCAGCAGTTTTAATATGGCAGGGGGCAGGCAGCCCCAGCATTTT
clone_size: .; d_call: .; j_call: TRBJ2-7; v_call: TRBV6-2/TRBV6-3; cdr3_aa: CASSYDASVLREQYF; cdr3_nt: TGTGCCAGCAGTTACGACGCCAGCGTCCTACGGGAGCAGTACTTC
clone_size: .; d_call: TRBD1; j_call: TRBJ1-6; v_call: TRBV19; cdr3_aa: CASTGTVRNSPLHF; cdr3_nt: TGTGCCAGTACCGGGACAGTTCGGAATTCACCCCTCCACTTT
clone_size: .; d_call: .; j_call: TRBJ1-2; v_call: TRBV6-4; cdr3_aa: CASSVQPGGMLGYTF; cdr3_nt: TGTGCCAGCAGTGTACAACCCGGGGGAATGTTAGGCTACACCTTC
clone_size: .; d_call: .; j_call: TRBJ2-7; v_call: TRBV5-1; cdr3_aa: CASQTTGKSYEQYF; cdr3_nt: TGCGCCAGCCAGACTACAGGGAAATCCTACGAGCAGTACTTC
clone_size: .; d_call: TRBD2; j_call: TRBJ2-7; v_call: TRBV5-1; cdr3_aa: CASSTSGSTYEQYF; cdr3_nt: TGCGCCAGCAGCACTAGCGGTAGTACCTACGAGCAGTACTTC
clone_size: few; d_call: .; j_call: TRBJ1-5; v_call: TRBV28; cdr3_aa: CASSLEGIGNQPQHF; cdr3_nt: TGTGCCAGCAGTTTGGAGGGAATAGGGAACCAGCCCCAGCATTTT
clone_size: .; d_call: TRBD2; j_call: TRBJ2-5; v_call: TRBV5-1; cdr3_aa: CASSFLSAPGGETQYF; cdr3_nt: TGCGCCAGCAGCTTCCTCTCGGCTCCGGGGGGGGAGACCCAGTACTTC
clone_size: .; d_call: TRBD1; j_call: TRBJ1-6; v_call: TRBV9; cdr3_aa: CASSVGPGQRDNSPLHF; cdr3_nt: TGTGCCAGCAGCGTGGGACCGGGACAGCGGGATAATTCACCCCTCCACTTT
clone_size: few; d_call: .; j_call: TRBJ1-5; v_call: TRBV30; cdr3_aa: CASGESNQPQHF; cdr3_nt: TGTGCCTCAGGGGAGAGCAATCAGCCCCAGCATTTT
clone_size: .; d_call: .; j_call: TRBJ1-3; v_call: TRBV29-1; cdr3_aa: CSVAGTTSGNTIYF; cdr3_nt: TGCAGCGTTGCCGGGACGACCTCTGGAAACACCATATATTTT
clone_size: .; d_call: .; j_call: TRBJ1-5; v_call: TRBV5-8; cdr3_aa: CASRPPGPFNQPQHF; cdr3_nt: TGTGCCAGCAGGCCACCGGGACCCTTCAATCAGCCCCAGCATTTT
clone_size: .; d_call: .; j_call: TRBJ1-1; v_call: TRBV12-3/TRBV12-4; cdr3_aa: CASSGGANTEAFF; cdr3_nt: TGTGCCAGCAGTGGGGGGGCGAACACTGAAGCTTTCTTT
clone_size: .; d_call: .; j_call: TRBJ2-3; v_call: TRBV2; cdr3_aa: CASPGKETDTQYF; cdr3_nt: TGTGCCAGCCCAGGGAAAGAGACAGATACGCAGTATTTT
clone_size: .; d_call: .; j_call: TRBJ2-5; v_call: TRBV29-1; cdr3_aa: CSGMSRGGETQYF; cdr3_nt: TGCAGCGGCATGAGCAGGGGCGGAGAGACCCAGTACTTC
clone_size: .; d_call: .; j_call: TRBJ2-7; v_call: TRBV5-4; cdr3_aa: CASSSTGTTYEQYF; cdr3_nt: TGTGCCAGCAGCTCAACCGGGACAACCTACGAGCAGTACTTC
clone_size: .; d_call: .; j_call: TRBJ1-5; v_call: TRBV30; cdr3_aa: CAWSVRVGRYSNQPQHF; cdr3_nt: TGTGCCTGGAGTGTACGGGTGGGCAGGTATAGCAATCAGCCCCAGCATTTT
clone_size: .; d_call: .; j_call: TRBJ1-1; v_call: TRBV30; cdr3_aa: CAWRGEQLEAFF; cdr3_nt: TGTGCCTGGAGAGGTGAGCAACTTGAAGCTTTCTTT
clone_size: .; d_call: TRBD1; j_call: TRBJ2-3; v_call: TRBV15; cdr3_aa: CATSREGQGTDTQYF; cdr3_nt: TGTGCCACCAGCAGAGAAGGACAGGGCACAGATACGCAGTATTTT
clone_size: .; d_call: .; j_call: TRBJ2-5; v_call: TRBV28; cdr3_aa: CASSSNRAEETQYF; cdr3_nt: TGTGCCAGCAGTTCAAACAGGGCTGAAGAGACCCAGTACTTC
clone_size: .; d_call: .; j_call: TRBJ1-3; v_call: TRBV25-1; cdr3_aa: CASSEPGSSSGNTIYF; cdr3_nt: TGTGCCAGCAGTGAACCGGGTTCGAGCTCTGGAAACACCATATATTTT
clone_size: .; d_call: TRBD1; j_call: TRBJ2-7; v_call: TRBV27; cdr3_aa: CASSRTGRPHEQYF; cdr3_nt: TGTGCCAGCAGTCGGACAGGGAGGCCACACGAGCAGTACTTC
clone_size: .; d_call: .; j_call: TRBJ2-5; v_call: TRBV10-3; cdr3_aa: CAISGGQGETQYF; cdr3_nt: TGTGCCATATCAGGCGGGCAGGGAGAGACCCAGTACTTC
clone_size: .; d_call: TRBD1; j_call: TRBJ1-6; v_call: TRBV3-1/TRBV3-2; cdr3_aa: CASSLRDRVYSPLHF; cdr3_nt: TGTGCCAGCAGCCTCCGGGACAGGGTATATTCACCCCTCCACTTT
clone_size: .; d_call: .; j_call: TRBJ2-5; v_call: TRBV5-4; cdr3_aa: CAATRGWGEETQYF; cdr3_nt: TGTGCCGCCACAAGGGGGTGGGGGGAGGAGACCCAGTACTTC
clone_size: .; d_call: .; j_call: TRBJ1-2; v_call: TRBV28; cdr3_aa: CASSFSVRMDGYTF; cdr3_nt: TGTGCCAGCAGTTTTTCCGTCCGCATGGATGGCTACACCTTC
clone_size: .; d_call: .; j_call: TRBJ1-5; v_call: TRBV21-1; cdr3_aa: CASSKLLNSPYSNQPQHF; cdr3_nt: TGTGCCAGCAGCAAGCTTCTGAACAGTCCCTATAGCAATCAGCCCCAGCATTTT
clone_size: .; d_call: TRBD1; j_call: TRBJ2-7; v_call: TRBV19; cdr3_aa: CASSPARGQGAYEQYF; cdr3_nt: TGTGCCAGTAGTCCCGCCCGGGGACAGGGCGCCTACGAGCAGTACTTC
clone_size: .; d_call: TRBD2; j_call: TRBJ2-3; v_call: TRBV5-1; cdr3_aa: CASSLGSGRGVDTQYF; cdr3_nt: TGCGCCAGCAGCTTGGGTAGCGGGAGGGGAGTAGATACGCAGTATTTT
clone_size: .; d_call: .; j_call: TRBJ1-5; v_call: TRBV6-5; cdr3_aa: CASSYRGEQPQHF; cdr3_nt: TGTGCCAGCAGTTATCGCGGCGAACAGCCCCAGCATTTT
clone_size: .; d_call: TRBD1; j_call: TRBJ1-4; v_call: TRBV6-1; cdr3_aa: CASSEGTGSEKLFF; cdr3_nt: TGTGCCAGCAGTGAGGGGACAGGGAGTGAAAAACTGTTTTTT